This T cell receptor beta chain came from a study of blood T cell repertoires in COVID-19 (TCRdb year 2020). Study-wide context: The collaborator samples originated in the United States, Italy and Spain and spanned the acute and convalescent phases of COVID-19. The repertoires were made available in a free public database intended to serve as a resource for research on the immune response to SARS-CoV-2. Subjects who had been exposed to COVID-19, were actively infected with it, or had recovered from it provided the deeply sampled blood TCRbeta repertoires that made up the dataset. The samples were drawn from the first 160 participants of the ongoing ImmuneRACE study and from 1,254 subjects provided by 6 global collaborators. A de-identified subject ID, COVID-19 status, age in years and sex were almost always included in the sample metadata. The prospective study material was composed of cDNA or gDNA derived from T cells, B-cell-depleted T cells, or PBMCs. Where available, HLA class I and class II types were obtained from metadata supplied by the sample provider rather than from assay-based typing. Broad study findings and their caveats: The amount of clinical and demographic metadata varied by source and participant and was provided uncurated.

The V end loses 5 bases and the J end loses 6 bases, and a stretch of 16 bases separates them. For CDR1 and CDR2, the germline V gene (reference sequence) lists LNHDA and SQIVND. Including the terminal cysteine and phenylalanine, the CDR3 comprises 14 residues. The kept DNA is CDR3 alone, 42 bases in frame from the first base. With respect to this clone: Its antigen target is currently unknown. Base-call qualities are not available, and no considerably larger clone is one nucleotide away.

TCRbeta CDR3 regions were amplified from genomic DNA using the immunoSEQ Assay, a bias-controlled multiplex PCR. Processing in the source paper ran as follows. Within the assay, amplification of reference gene primers was used to estimate how many nucleated cells each sample contained. Sequence reads were collapsed and filtered to measure the absolute abundance of every unique TCRbeta CDR3 rearrangement. For each sample, productive Simpson clonality was calculated by taking the square root of Simpson's diversity index across productive rearrangements. The immuneACCESS repertoire file appears here via TCRdb, limited to in-frame rearrangements. These files lack a portion of the clones; in checked studies, under half of the deficit traces to unresolved V genes, and the cause of the others is not known. V and J calls and clone size are given by that table; D and trimming were obtained from the DNA. The sample table holds 95,000 to 100,000 clones, of which 92% were seen once. Clones ranked in the top ten supply 5.7% of the sample.

Whole blood was collected in K2EDTA tubes by collaborating institutions according to the institutions' own protocols. Collaborator samples were shipped for TCRbeta analysis as frozen whole blood, isolated PBMCs, or DNA extracted from either sample type. The receptor was isolated from a man aged 50-59 years with active COVID-19. The chain is made from TRBV19 and TRBJ1-1; TRBD1 is a possible D gene, resting on 6 matching bases. The sample was peripheral blood. The bases are TGTGCCAGTAGTGTTACAGGGTTTGGGTCTGAAGCTTTCTTT. The encoded protein is CASSVTGFGSEAFF.